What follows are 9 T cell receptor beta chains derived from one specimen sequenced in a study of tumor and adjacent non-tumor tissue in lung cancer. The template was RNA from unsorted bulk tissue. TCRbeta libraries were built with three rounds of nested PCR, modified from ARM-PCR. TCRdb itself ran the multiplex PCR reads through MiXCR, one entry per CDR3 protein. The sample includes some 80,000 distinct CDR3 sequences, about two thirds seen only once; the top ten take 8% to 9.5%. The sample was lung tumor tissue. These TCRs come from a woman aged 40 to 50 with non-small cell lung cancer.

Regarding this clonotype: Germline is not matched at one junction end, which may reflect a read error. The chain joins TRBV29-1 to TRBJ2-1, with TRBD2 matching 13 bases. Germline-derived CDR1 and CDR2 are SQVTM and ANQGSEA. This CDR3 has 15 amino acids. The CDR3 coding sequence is TGCAGCGTCAATACGGGGACTAGCGGGAACGATGAGCAATTCTTC. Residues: CSVNTGTSGNDEQFF.

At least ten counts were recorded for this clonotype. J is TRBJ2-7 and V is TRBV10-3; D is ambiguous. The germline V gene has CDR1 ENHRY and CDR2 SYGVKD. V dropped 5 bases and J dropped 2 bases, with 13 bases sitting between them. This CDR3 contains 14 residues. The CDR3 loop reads CAISMDAAPYEQYF. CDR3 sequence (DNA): TGTGCCATCAGTATGGACGCCGCTCCCTACGAGCAGTACTTC.

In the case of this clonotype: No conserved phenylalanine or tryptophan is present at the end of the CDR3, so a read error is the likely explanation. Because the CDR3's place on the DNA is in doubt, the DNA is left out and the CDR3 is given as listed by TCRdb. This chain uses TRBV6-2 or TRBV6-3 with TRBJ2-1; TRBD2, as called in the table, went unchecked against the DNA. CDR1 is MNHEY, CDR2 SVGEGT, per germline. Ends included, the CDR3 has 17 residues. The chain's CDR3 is CASSYSGGAVDIDEQLV.

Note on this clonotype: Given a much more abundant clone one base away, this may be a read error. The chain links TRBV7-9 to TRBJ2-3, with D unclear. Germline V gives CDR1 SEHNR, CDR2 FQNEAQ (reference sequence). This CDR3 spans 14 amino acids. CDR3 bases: TGTGCCAGCAGCTTAGGGGGAAAGGCAGATAGGCAGTATTTT. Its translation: CASSLGGKADRQYF.

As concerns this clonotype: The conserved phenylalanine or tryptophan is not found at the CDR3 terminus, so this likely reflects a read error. The CDR3 DNA reads TGCAGCATTAAGGGCACCTCGACCGGCGGGGAGCTGTTTTAT. It translates to CSIKGTSTGGELFY. This rearrangement joins TRBV29-1 to TRBJ2-2; D remains unclear. The germline CDR1 and CDR2 sequences are SQVTM and ANQGSEA. The germline V and J ends were trimmed by 8 bases and 7 bases, with 20 bases remaining between them. The CDR3 has 14 amino acids.

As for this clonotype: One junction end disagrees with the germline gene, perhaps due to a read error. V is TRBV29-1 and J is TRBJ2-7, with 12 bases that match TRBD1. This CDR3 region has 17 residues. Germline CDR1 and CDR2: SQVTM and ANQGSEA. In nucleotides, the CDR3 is TGCAGCGTTTTTGGGACAGGGGGCCATGTGAGCTACTACGAGCAATACTTC. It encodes CSVFGTGGHVSYYEQYF.

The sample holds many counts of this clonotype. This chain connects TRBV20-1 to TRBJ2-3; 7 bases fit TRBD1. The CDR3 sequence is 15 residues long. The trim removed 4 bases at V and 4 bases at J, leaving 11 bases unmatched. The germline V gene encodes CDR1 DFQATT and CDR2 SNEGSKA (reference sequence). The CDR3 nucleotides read TGCAGTGCTACCGACCCGGGACAGCGATCAGATACGCAGTATTTT. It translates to CSATDPGQRSDTQYF.

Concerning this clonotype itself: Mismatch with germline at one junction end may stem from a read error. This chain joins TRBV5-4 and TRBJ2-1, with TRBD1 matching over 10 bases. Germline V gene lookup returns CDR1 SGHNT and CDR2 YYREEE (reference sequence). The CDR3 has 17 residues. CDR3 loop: CASRTGTGVVGYNERFF. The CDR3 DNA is TGTGCCAGCAGGACAGGGACAGGGGTGGTGGGCTACAATGAGCGGTTCTTC.

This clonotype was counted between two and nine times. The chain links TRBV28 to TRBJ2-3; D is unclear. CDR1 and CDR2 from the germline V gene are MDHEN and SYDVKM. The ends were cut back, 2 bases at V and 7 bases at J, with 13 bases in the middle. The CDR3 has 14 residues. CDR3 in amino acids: CASSLDTVSYTQYF. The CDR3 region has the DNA TGTGCCAGCAGTTTAGACACCGTCTCCTATACGCAGTATTTT. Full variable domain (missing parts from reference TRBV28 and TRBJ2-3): DVKVTQSSRYLVKRTGEKVFLECVQDMDHENMFWYRQDPGLGLRLIYFSYDVKMKEKGDIPEGYSVSREKKERFSLILESASTNQTSMYLCASSLDTVSYTQYFGPGTRLTVL.